This passage covers 22 T cell receptor beta chains from one sample sequenced in a study of blood T cell repertoires in COVID-19. Some clones are missing from TCRdb's copy, which holds only in-frame ones; the method was immunoSEQ multiplex PCR. The sample carries tens of thousands of clones, 80% to 90% recorded once. Sequencing was done on a sample of peripheral blood. The receptors derive from an elderly woman with acute or convalescent COVID-19.

V gene TRBV3-1 (or the pseudogene TRBV3-2) combines with J gene TRBJ2-2, with 12 bases lining up with TRBD2. The germline V gene has CDR1 LGHDT and CDR2 YNNKEL (reference sequence). V was clipped by 4 bases and J by 0 bases; unmatched bases: 6. The CDR3 is 18 residues long. Written as DNA, the CDR3 is TGTGCCAGCAGCCTGTCGACTAGCGGGGGTGCGAACACCGGGGAGCTGTTTTTT. This gives the protein CASSLSTSGGANTGELFF.

The chain has TRBV5-1 and TRBJ2-1; 10 positions agree with TRBD2. The J segment lost 6 bases and the V segment lost 4 bases, leaving 10 bases of the junction unmatched. The CDR3 is 16 amino acids. The germline V gene encodes CDR1 SGHRS and CDR2 YFSETQ. CDR3 nucleotide sequence: TGCGCCAGCAGCCCAGAACTAGCGGGGAAAAGCAATGAGCAGTTCTTC. It specifies CASSPELAGKSNEQFF. Using reference TRBV5-1 and TRBJ2-1 for the parts outside the CDR3, the full variable domain is KAGVTQTPRYLIKTRGQQVTLSCSPISGHRSVSWYQQTPGQGLQFLFEYFSETQRNKGNFPGRFSGRQFSNSRSEMNVSTLELGDSALYLCASSPELAGKSNEQFFGPGTRLTVL.

DNA for the CDR3: TGTGCCAGCAGCCGGGATGGAGGAAACACCATATATTTT. This codes for CASSRDGGNTIYF. V usage is TRBV6-4 and J usage is TRBJ1-3; D gene unclear. Trimming stripped 6 bases from V and 4 bases from J, with 10 bases between. Germline loops: CDR1 MRHNA, CDR2 SNTAGT. The CDR3 spans 13 residues.

The chain has TRBV7-8 and TRBJ2-7; no definite D call. Germline assignment: CDR1 SGHVS and CDR2 FQNEAQ. The CDR3 has 16 amino acids. Trimming shortened V by 1 base and J by 1 base, and 14 bases separated the two germline ends. This chain's CDR3 is CASSLEGYGASYEQYF. CDR3 nucleotides: TGTGCCAGCAGCTTAGAAGGTTATGGAGCTTCCTACGAGCAGTACTTC.

V gene TRBV3-1 (or the pseudogene TRBV3-2) combines with J gene TRBJ2-7; 9 bases line up with TRBD2. This CDR3 has 17 amino acids. Germline CDR1 is LGHDT and CDR2 is YNNKEL (reference sequence). V shed 2 bases and J 6 bases; nucleotides not matched to a gene: 14. CDR3 residues: CASSQSYLGAGGSEQYF. In DNA, the CDR3 is TGTGCCAGCAGCCAATCGTATCTGGGAGCGGGAGGTTCCGAGCAGTACTTC.

This clone came up once. The genes are TRBV9 and TRBJ2-3; D possibly corresponds to TRBD2 (6 bases). This CDR3 spans 16 amino acids. The ends were cut back, 4 bases at V and 3 bases at J, with 18 bases in the middle. CDR1 is SGDLS and CDR2 is YYNGEE in the germline V gene. This chain's CDR3 is CASSPRVTGGTDTQYF. DNA of the CDR3: TGTGCCAGCAGCCCCCGGGTCACCGGGGGTACAGATACGCAGTATTTT. Supplemented by reference TRBV9 and TRBJ2-3, the full variable domain reads DSGVTQTPKHLITATGQRVTLRCSPRSGDLSVYWYQQSLDQGLQFLIQYYNGEERAKGNILERFSAQQFPDLHSELNLSSLELGDSALYFCASSPRVTGGTDTQYFGPGTRLTVL.

The CDR3 loop is CASSSPGGYTF. The CDR3 DNA sequence: TGTGCCAGCAGTTCCCCGGGTGGCTACACCTTC. This chain uses TRBV28 with TRBJ1-2; D remains unclear. Germline CDR1 reads MDHEN; CDR2 reads SYDVKM. Trimming shortened V by 4 bases and J by 7 bases, and 7 bases separated the two germline ends. The CDR3 has 11 amino acids.

The rearrangement links TRBV7-3 to TRBJ2-2; 7 positions match TRBD2. Unmatched junction bases numbered 7, after V lost 4 bases and J lost 5 bases. Germline CDR1 is SGHTA and CDR2 is FQGTGA. The CDR3 runs to 15 residues. CDR3 sequence (DNA): TGTGCCAGCAGCTCCGGACTAGGGGCGACCGGGGAGCTGTTTTTT. Its translation is CASSSGLGATGELFF.

V and J are TRBV4-3 and TRBJ2-1, with D perhaps matching TRBD2 (5 bases). V was cut by 0 bases and J by 10 bases, with 13 bases left in between. The V gene's germline CDR1 is LGHNA and CDR2 YSLEER. The CDR3 is 14 residues long. The CDR3 here is CASSQEEGRPEQFF. For the CDR3, the DNA is TGCGCCAGCAGCCAAGAAGAGGGCCGACCCGAGCAGTTCTTC.

This chain connects TRBV10-2 to TRBJ2-1, with D unresolved. The CDR3 is 12 residues long. With 5 bases removed from V and 9 bases from J, the gap between germline ends came to 11 bases. Germline V CDR1 and CDR2: WSHSY, SAAADI. As DNA, the CDR3 is TGCGCCAGCAGTAGATCACGGAGTGAGCAGTTCTTC. It translates to CASSRSRSEQFF.

The chain carries TRBV11-2 and TRBJ2-7; 8 bases line up with TRBD2. The CDR3 sequence is 14 residues long. In germline, CDR1 is SGHAT, CDR2 FQNNGV. V lost 5 bases, J lost 3 bases, and 6 bases stayed unmatched. The CDR3 loop is CASSRGAGGYEQYF. The DNA of the CDR3 is TGTGCCAGCAGCCGAGGGGCGGGAGGCTACGAGCAGTACTTC.

The chain's CDR3 is CASSPGGSGGAGTQYF. In DNA form, the CDR3 reads TGCGCCAGCAGCCCAGGAGGTAGCGGGGGGGCAGGTACGCAGTATTTT. The chain employs TRBV4-1 and TRBJ2-3; 11 bases are a match to TRBD2. The CDR3 extends over 16 amino acids. Germline assignment: CDR1 MGHRA and CDR2 YSYEKL. The trim removed 4 bases at V and 8 bases at J, leaving 11 bases unmatched.

The chain has TRBV9 and TRBJ2-2, with TRBD1 as a possible D gene (6 bases). The length of the CDR3 is 15 residues. V lost 4 bases and J lost 1, with 11 bases in between. Germline V CDR1 and CDR2: SGDLS, YYNGEE. The CDR3 region is CASSIRTENTGELFF. CDR3 sequence (DNA): TGTGCCAGCAGCATACGGACAGAGAACACCGGGGAGCTGTTTTTT. The full variable domain, in which reference TRBV9 and TRBJ2-2 provide the parts outside the CDR3, is DSGVTQTPKHLITATGQRVTLRCSPRSGDLSVYWYQQSLDQGLQFLIQYYNGEERAKGNILERFSAQQFPDLHSELNLSSLELGDSALYFCASSIRTENTGELFFGEGSRLTVL.

V and J are TRBV27 and TRBJ1-1; tentatively, D is TRBD1 (5 bases). Trimming cost V 7 bases and J 12 bases, with 18 bases left between them. Germline-derived CDR1 and CDR2 are MNHEY and SMNVEV (reference sequence). The CDR3 runs to 12 residues. The CDR3 reads CASNPGFVKTFF. DNA of the CDR3: TGTGCCAGCAATCCAGGGTTTGTGAAAACTTTCTTT.

The CDR3 is CASSTITTGGYEQYF. In DNA, the CDR3 is TGCGCCAGCAGCACCATAACGACAGGGGGCTACGAGCAGTACTTC. V is TRBV5-1 and J is TRBJ2-7, with 9 bases aligning to TRBD1. CDR1 and CDR2 (germline): SGHRS, YFSETQ. The CDR3 sequence is 15 residues long. V gave up 4 bases and J gave up 3 bases; unmatched junction bases: 8.

CDR3 protein: CASSEDPRSGERGNTIYF. The CDR3 nucleotides read TGTGCCAGCAGTGAAGACCCCCGGTCGGGGGAACGGGGAAACACCATATATTTT. The chain recombines TRBV2 with TRBJ1-3, with D possibly TRBD1 on 5 matching bases. The germline V and J ends were trimmed by 1 base and 4 bases, with 20 bases remaining between them. The germline V gene encodes CDR1 SNHLY and CDR2 FYNNEI. The CDR3 totals 18 residues. Variable domain in full (rest from reference TRBV2 and TRBJ1-3): EPEVTQTPSHQVTQMGQEVILRCVPISNHLYFYWYRQILGQKVEFLVSFYNNEISEKSEIFDDQFSVERPDGSNFTLKIRSTKLEDSAMYFCASSEDPRSGERGNTIYFGEGSWLTVV.

J is TRBJ2-7 and V is TRBV19; tentative D call: TRBD1 (5 bases). The CDR3 consists of 16 residues. Trimming took 6 bases from V and 2 from J, leaving 20 bases between them. Germline V gene data show CDR1 as LNHDA and CDR2 as SQIVND (reference sequence). The CDR3 sequence: CASSYRTGGTPYEQYF. The CDR3 DNA reads TGTGCCAGTAGCTACCGAACAGGTGGAACTCCCTACGAGCAGTACTTC.

The chain carries TRBV15 and TRBJ2-7; D is possibly TRBD2 (6 bases). The CDR3 contains 15 residues. Germline-derived CDR1 and CDR2 are LNHNV and YYDKDF (reference sequence). Trimming pared 0 bases from V and 3 bases from J, leaving 12 bases between. The CDR3, as DNA: TGTGCCACCAGCAGAGATCCGGGGGAGTTCTACGAGCAGTACTTC. Its translation is CATSRDPGEFYEQYF.

The rearrangement joins TRBV6-5 to TRBJ1-5; no definite D call. Trimming shortened V by 7 bases and J by 4 bases, and 8 bases separated the two germline ends. Germline V gene sequence: CDR1 MNHEY, CDR2 SVGAGI. This CDR3 is 12 amino acids long. In DNA form, the CDR3 reads TGTGCCAGCACACAGAATAATCAGCCCCAGCATTTT. This gives the protein CASTQNNQPQHF.

V usage is TRBV12-3 or TRBV12-4 and J usage is TRBJ2-7; D not certain. This CDR3 spans 13 amino acids. V was trimmed by 0 bases and J by 2 bases, leaving 5 bases between them. CDR3 region: CASSLAVAYEQYF. CDR3 DNA sequence: TGTGCCAGCAGTTTAGCGGTAGCCTACGAGCAGTACTTC.

As DNA, the CDR3 is TGTGCCAGCAGTTTGCTGAGGGACAATGAGCAGTTCTTC. The encoded protein is CASSLLRDNEQFF. The chain employs TRBV12-3 or TRBV12-4 and TRBJ2-1; TRBD2 might be the D (5 bases). Trimming left V 3 bases short and J 5 bases short, with 8 bases between. The CDR3 loop spans 13 amino acids.

This clone qualifies as medium-sized (0.01 to 0.1%). The chain combines TRBV7-9 with TRBJ2-5, with D hard to call. The CDR3 length is 13 residues. Trimming removed 1 base from V and 7 bases from J, with 10 bases in between. Germline CDR1 SEHNR, CDR2 FQNEAQ (reference sequence). This chain's CDR3 is CASSLEPSGTQYF. In DNA, the CDR3 is TGTGCCAGCAGCTTAGAGCCGTCCGGGACCCAGTACTTC.